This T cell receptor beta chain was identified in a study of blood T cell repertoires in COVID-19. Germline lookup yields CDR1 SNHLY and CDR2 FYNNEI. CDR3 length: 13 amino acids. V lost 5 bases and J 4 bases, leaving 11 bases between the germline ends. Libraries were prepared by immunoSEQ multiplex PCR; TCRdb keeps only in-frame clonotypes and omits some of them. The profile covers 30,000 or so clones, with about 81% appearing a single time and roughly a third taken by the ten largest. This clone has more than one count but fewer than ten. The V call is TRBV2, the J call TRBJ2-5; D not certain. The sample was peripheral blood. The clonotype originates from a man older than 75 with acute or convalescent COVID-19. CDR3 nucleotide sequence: TGTGCCAGCAGTCTTCGACGAGGAGAGACCCAGTACTTC. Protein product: CASSLRRGETQYF.